The 32 T cell receptor beta chains reported below all come from one sample, sequenced in a study of cytomegalovirus exposure and HLA in healthy donors. Primers included in the PCR were 60 Vbeta and 13 Jbeta primers. TCRdb's table, derived via immunoSEQ multiplex PCR, lists solely in-frame clones and lacks some. Of fewer than 90,000 clones detected, about 85% appear once; the ten largest clones hold 14% to 15%. Sequencing input: PBMCs. The receptor set was obtained from a middle-aged woman in good health and CMV-seropositive.

The chain joins TRBV5-1 to TRBJ2-5, with D maybe TRBD2 (6 bases). There are 13 residues in the CDR3. Trimming removed 0 bases at V and 7 bases at J, with 10 bases between. Germline values: CDR1 SGHRS, CDR2 YFSETQ. This CDR3 reads CASSLVLGGTQYF. DNA for the CDR3: TGCGCCAGCAGCTTGGTTCTGGGGGGGACCCAGTACTTC. The variable domain in full, with the rest retrieved from reference TRBV5-1 and TRBJ2-5, is KAGVTQTPRYLIKTRGQQVTLSCSPISGHRSVSWYQQTPGQGLQFLFEYFSETQRNKGNFPGRFSGRQFSNSRSEMNVSTLELGDSALYLCASSLVLGGTQYFGPGTRLLVL.

This clone has just a few counts. The chain couples TRBV7-9 to TRBJ2-3; a weak D match, TRBD1 (6 bases). CDR1 and CDR2 (germline): SEHNR, FQNEAQ (reference sequence). Trimming left V 5 bases short and J 6 bases short, with 15 bases between. CDR3 size: 14 residues. CDR3: CASSLRTGSDTQYF. The CDR3 DNA is TGTGCCAGCAGCCTACGAACAGGGTCCGATACGCAGTATTTT.

The chain is built from TRBV10-1 and TRBJ1-2; 8 nucleotides line up with TRBD1. This CDR3 is built from 15 residues. Germline lookup yields CDR1 WNHNN and CDR2 SYGVQD (reference sequence). V shed 5 bases and J 7 bases; nucleotides not matched to a gene: 12. CDR3 in DNA: TGCGCCAGCAGTCCCACACGACAGGGGATGGGTGGCTACACCTTC. Translating it yields CASSPTRQGMGGYTF.

In its sample, this clone was seen a few times. This chain joins TRBV15 and TRBJ2-3; D may be TRBD2 (5 bases). Germline CDR1 LNHNV, CDR2 YYDKDF (reference sequence). The CDR3 runs to 14 residues. V lost 1 base to trimming and J lost 3 bases, with 8 bases between them. Here the CDR3 reads CATSRGTRTDTQYF. CDR3 DNA: TGTGCCACCAGCAGAGGAACTAGGACAGATACGCAGTATTTT.

This clone was seen more than once but under ten times. The CDR3 spells CASRGGQGFTGELFF. The CDR3 DNA sequence: TGTGCCAGCAGGGGGGGACAGGGGTTCACCGGGGAGCTGTTTTTT. J is TRBJ2-2 and V is TRBV28; 10 nucleotides match TRBD1. CDR3 length: 15 residues. Germline assignment: CDR1 MDHEN and CDR2 SYDVKM. J was trimmed by 4 bases and V by 6 bases; bases with no gene match: 5. Together with reference TRBV28 and TRBJ2-2, the CDR3 gives the full variable domain: DVKVTQSSRYLVKRTGEKVFLECVQDMDHENMFWYRQDPGLGLRLIYFSYDVKMKEKGDIPEGYSVSREKKERFSLILESASTNQTSMYLCASRGGQGFTGELFFGEGSRLTVL.

The rearrangement joins TRBV6-1 to TRBJ1-2; 7 bases line up with TRBD1. The CDR3 sequence is 12 residues long. The germline V gene has CDR1 MNHNS and CDR2 SASEGT. The V gene end was trimmed by 8 bases and the J gene end by 3 bases; junction bases not matched to a gene: 3. CDR3 region: CASVTGDYGYTF. CDR3 coding DNA: TGTGCCAGCGTCACAGGGGACTATGGCTACACCTTC.

V and J are TRBV7-9 and TRBJ2-1; D remains unclear. Trimming cost V 1 base and J 7 bases, with 8 bases left between them. The CDR3 has 13 residues. The germline gives CDR1 SEHNR, CDR2 FQNEAQ (reference sequence). CDR3 amino acids: CASSLVSKNEQFF. The CDR3 DNA follows: TGTGCCAGCAGCTTAGTAAGCAAGAATGAGCAGTTCTTC.

The chain couples TRBV5-6 to TRBJ2-7, with D possibly TRBD2 on 5 matching bases. The CDR3 sequence is 13 residues long. Trimming pared 0 bases from V and 2 bases from J, leaving 6 bases between. Germline CDR1 SGHDT, CDR2 YYEEEE. CDR3 region: CASSLGRTYEQYF. The CDR3 DNA sequence: TGTGCCAGCAGCTTGGGGAGGACCTACGAGCAGTACTTC.

This clone was seen once. The chain links TRBV18 to TRBJ2-1, with 11 bases that match TRBD2. Unmatched junction bases numbered 4, after V lost 6 bases and J lost 3 bases. CDR3 length: 15 amino acids. CDR1 is KGHSH, CDR2 LQKENI, per germline. The CDR3: CASSSGLADYNEQFF. CDR3 DNA sequence: TGTGCCAGCTCCTCGGGACTAGCGGACTACAATGAGCAGTTCTTC.

This sequence joins TRBV6-5 and TRBJ2-3; TRBD2 might be the D (6 bases). Deletions cut 6 bases from V and 3 bases from J, with 16 bases between. Germline V lookup: CDR1 MNHEY, CDR2 SVGAGI. This CDR3 contains 15 residues. CDR3 nucleotide sequence: TGTGCCAGCAGGGATTCTAGCGATAGGACAGATACGCAGTATTTT. It codes for CASRDSSDRTDTQYF.

This sequence joins TRBV11-2 and TRBJ1-5; D gene uncertain. Between the trimmed V and J ends, which lost 7 bases and 6 bases, there was a span of 13 bases. This CDR3 has 13 amino acids. Germline V lookup: CDR1 SGHAT, CDR2 FQNNGV. CDR3 in DNA: TGTGCCAGCACCGAGGGCTACAGTCAGCCCCAGCATTTT. Translation gives CASTEGYSQPQHF.

This clone was seen a handful of times. V usage is TRBV6-6 and J usage is TRBJ1-5; D gene uncertain. Trimming stripped 6 bases from V and 2 bases from J, with 17 bases between. The CDR3 runs to 16 residues. The germline V gene has CDR1 MNHNY and CDR2 SVGAGI (reference sequence). CDR3 sequence: CASSLETSFGNQPQHF. CDR3 sequence (DNA): TGTGCCAGCAGCTTAGAAACTTCCTTTGGCAATCAGCCCCAGCATTTT.

This chain links TRBV2 with TRBJ1-4; D might be TRBD1 (5 bases). The V and J ends lost 1 base and 2 bases respectively, with 14 bases between them. The germline gives CDR1 SNHLY, CDR2 FYNNEI. This CDR3 is 17 amino acids long. The CDR3 nucleotides are TGTGCCAGCAGTGAAGGCTCCAGGGTAGACACTAATGAAAAACTGTTTTTT. Protein product: CASSEGSRVDTNEKLFF.

The rearrangement links TRBV29-1 to TRBJ1-3, with 9 bases fitting TRBD1. After removal of 4 bases from V and 2 bases from J, the junction contained 9 bases not matched to a gene. The CDR3 consists of 16 residues. Looked up from germline, CDR1 is SQVTM and CDR2 is ANQGSEA. As DNA, the CDR3 is TGCAGCGTTGCGCCGAGACAGGGGGGTACTGGAAACACCATATATTTT. Translation gives CSVAPRQGGTGNTIYF.

This chain joins TRBV5-8 and TRBJ2-7, with TRBD1 matching 8 bases. The CDR3 length is 14 residues. The V gene end was trimmed by 3 bases and the J gene end by 3 bases; junction bases not matched to a gene: 5. Germline V gene lookup returns CDR1 SGHTS and CDR2 YDEGEE. CDR3 sequence: CASSSLDRGYEQYF. For the CDR3, the DNA is TGTGCCAGCAGCTCCCTCGACAGGGGCTACGAGCAGTACTTC.

This clone is a singleton in its sample. This chain uses TRBV6-5 with TRBJ2-5; D is possibly TRBD2 (6 bases). V shed 6 bases and J shed 5 bases, with 13 bases lying between them. The CDR3 spans 13 residues. The germline gives CDR1 MNHEY, CDR2 SVGAGI. The chain's CDR3 is CASRIGGEETQYF. CDR3 DNA sequence: TGTGCCAGCAGGATCGGCGGGGAGGAGACCCAGTACTTC.

Details on this clone: The identical CDR3 is also encoded by other nucleotide sequences in the sample. The rearrangement joins TRBV18 to TRBJ2-1; 8 bases agree with TRBD1. V lost 3 bases, J lost 5 bases, and 6 bases stayed unmatched. This CDR3 has 15 amino acids. Per the germline V gene, CDR1 is KGHSH and CDR2 is LQKENI. CDR3 region: CASSPRQGANNEQFF. CDR3 DNA sequence: TGTGCCAGCTCACCTCGTCAGGGGGCTAACAATGAGCAGTTCTTC.

The V gene is TRBV5-1, the J gene TRBJ2-2, with D perhaps matching TRBD1 (6 bases). From germline, CDR1 is SGHRS and CDR2 YFSETQ. V shed 3 bases and J shed 2 bases, with 14 bases lying between them. The CDR3 consists of 16 residues. Here the CDR3 reads CASSSRATGNTGELFF. The CDR3 nucleotides read TGCGCCAGCAGCTCCCGTGCGACAGGAAACACCGGGGAGCTGTTTTTT.

The CDR3 protein is CASSYSGRVYGYTF. CDR3 in DNA: TGTGCCAGCAGTTACTCGGGCAGGGTTTATGGCTACACCTTC. The V call is TRBV6-5, the J call TRBJ1-2, with D possibly TRBD1 on 5 matching bases. The CDR3 is 14 residues long. V lost 0 bases and J lost 5, with 10 bases in between. Germline V gene lookup returns CDR1 MNHEY and CDR2 SVGAGI.

In this sample, this clone turned up a few times. This chain joins TRBV2 and TRBJ2-2; 12 nucleotides agree with TRBD1. CDR3 length equals 15 residues. Germline V gene data show CDR1 as SNHLY and CDR2 as FYNNEI. The junction had 6 bases not matched to a gene; V was cut back by 6 bases and J by 7 bases. The CDR3 region is CASRRGQGAVGELFF. The CDR3 region has the DNA TGTGCCAGCAGGCGGGGACAGGGGGCGGTCGGGGAGCTGTTTTTT. The full variable domain, completed using reference TRBV2 and TRBJ2-2, is EPEVTQTPSHQVTQMGQEVILRCVPISNHLYFYWYRQILGQKVEFLVSFYNNEISEKSEIFDDQFSVERPDGSNFTLKIRSTKLEDSAMYFCASRRGQGAVGELFFGEGSRLTVL.

This clone has only one observation. The V call is TRBV30, the J call TRBJ1-5, with D unresolved. Per germline, CDR1 GTSNPN and CDR2 SVGIG (reference sequence). The V and J ends lost 2 bases and 2 bases respectively, with 19 bases between them. This CDR3 is built from 17 residues. CDR3 DNA: TGTGCCTGGAGTTCAACCCTCAAATCAGGCGGCAATCAGCCCCAGCATTTT. Protein sequence: CAWSSTLKSGGNQPQHF.

The chain is built from TRBV30 and TRBJ1-5, with 11 bases matching TRBD1. V was clipped by 4 bases and J by 6 bases; unmatched bases: 8. This CDR3 is built from 15 residues. CDR1 is GTSNPN, CDR2 SVGIG, per germline (reference sequence). The CDR3 DNA follows: TGTGCCTGGAAGGACAGGGGGCAGGGTACTCAGCCCCAGCATTTT. This translates into CAWKDRGQGTQPQHF.

V is TRBV6-1 and J is TRBJ2-3; 14 bases are shared with TRBD2. Looked up from germline, CDR1 is MNHNS and CDR2 is SASEGT. CDR3 length: 16 amino acids. The V and J ends lost 4 bases and 5 bases, in that order; junction bases with no gene match: 5. CDR3 amino acids: CASSGLAGGQGDTQYF. CDR3 DNA: TGTGCCAGCAGTGGACTAGCGGGGGGGCAGGGAGATACGCAGTATTTT.

The rearrangement uses TRBV4-2 and TRBJ1-4; weak D call: TRBD1 (6 bases). Per the germline V gene, CDR1 is LGHNA and CDR2 is YNFKEQ. This CDR3 region has 16 residues. Trimming removed 0 bases from V and 3 bases from J, with 11 bases in between. CDR3 sequence (DNA): TGTGCCAGCAGCCAAGATCGTTGGGGGCCTAATGAAAAACTGTTTTTT. It yields the protein CASSQDRWGPNEKLFF.

This clone was seen a handful of times. This chain uses TRBV7-9 with TRBJ1-1; 11 bases agree with TRBD1. The CDR3 has 16 amino acids. The germline V gene has CDR1 SEHNR and CDR2 FQNEAQ (reference sequence). The junction had 5 bases not matched to a gene; V was cut back by 5 bases and J by 0 bases. CDR3 loop: CASSPGQGGMNTEAFF. DNA of the CDR3: TGTGCCAGCAGCCCGGGACAGGGGGGCATGAACACTGAAGCTTTCTTT.

The rearrangement uses TRBV18 and TRBJ2-7, with 7 bases lining up with TRBD2. CDR3 size: 16 residues. With 2 bases clipped from V and 6 bases from J, the junction kept 13 bases outside the gene matches. Germline-derived CDR1 and CDR2 are KGHSH and LQKENI. Written as DNA, the CDR3 is TGTGCCAGCTCACCAGGGATGCACCGGGGGGTGGGCGAGCAGTACTTC. It translates to CASSPGMHRGVGEQYF.

J is TRBJ1-6 and V is TRBV13; no clear D. Germline loops: CDR1 PRHDT, CDR2 FYEKMQ (reference sequence). CDR3 length: 16 residues. V shed 0 bases and J shed 8 bases, with 14 bases lying between them. CDR3 sequence: CASSLGSMGQDSPLHF. The DNA for the CDR3 is TGTGCCAGCAGCTTAGGGTCTATGGGCCAAGATTCACCCCTCCACTTT.

This clone appeared a single time. V and J are TRBV19 and TRBJ1-2, with no clear D. The CDR3 extends over 15 amino acids. Germline V lookup: CDR1 LNHDA, CDR2 SQIVND (reference sequence). Trimming took off 5 bases at V and 1 base at J, with 14 bases between the two ends. CDR3 sequence (DNA): TGTGCCAGTAGTCCAACCCCGGAGATTAACTATGGCTACACCTTC. Translation gives CASSPTPEINYGYTF.

The genes are TRBV5-1 and TRBJ2-7, with 7 positions matching TRBD2. V was clipped by 4 bases and J by 2 bases; unmatched bases: 6. The CDR3 runs 14 residues. CDR1 is SGHRS and CDR2 is YFSETQ in the germline V gene. The CDR3 region is CASSASGKTYEQYF. The CDR3 nucleotides are TGCGCCAGCAGCGCGAGCGGGAAAACCTACGAGCAGTACTTC.

The chain uses TRBV2 and TRBJ2-5, with TRBD1 matching 7 bases. V lost 6 bases, J lost 5 bases, and 9 bases stayed unmatched. This CDR3 region has 14 residues. From germline, CDR1 is SNHLY and CDR2 FYNNEI. CDR3 sequence (DNA): TGTGCCAGCAGCCCTGACAGGGTGGGGGAGACCCAGTACTTC. It translates to CASSPDRVGETQYF. The whole variable domain, filled in from reference TRBV2 and TRBJ2-5, reads EPEVTQTPSHQVTQMGQEVILRCVPISNHLYFYWYRQILGQKVEFLVSFYNNEISEKSEIFDDQFSVERPDGSNFTLKIRSTKLEDSAMYFCASSPDRVGETQYFGPGTRLLVL.

The chain recombines TRBV27 with TRBJ2-5; 7 positions match TRBD1. CDR1 is MNHEY and CDR2 is SMNVEV in the germline V gene (reference sequence). Germline trimming cut 6 bases from V and 2 bases from J; bases unmatched to any gene: 6. This CDR3 contains 14 residues. The CDR3 loop reads CASRARTGQETQYF. The CDR3 bases are TGTGCCAGCAGAGCCCGGACAGGACAAGAGACCCAGTACTTC.

The chain joins TRBV27 to TRBJ1-4; D ambiguous. The CDR3 has 13 amino acids. V gave up 2 bases and J gave up 8 bases, with 9 bases separating them. Germline CDR1 MNHEY, CDR2 SMNVEV (reference sequence). The CDR3 here is CASSLAWREKLFF. The CDR3, as DNA: TGTGCCAGCAGTTTAGCGTGGCGGGAAAAACTGTTTTTT.